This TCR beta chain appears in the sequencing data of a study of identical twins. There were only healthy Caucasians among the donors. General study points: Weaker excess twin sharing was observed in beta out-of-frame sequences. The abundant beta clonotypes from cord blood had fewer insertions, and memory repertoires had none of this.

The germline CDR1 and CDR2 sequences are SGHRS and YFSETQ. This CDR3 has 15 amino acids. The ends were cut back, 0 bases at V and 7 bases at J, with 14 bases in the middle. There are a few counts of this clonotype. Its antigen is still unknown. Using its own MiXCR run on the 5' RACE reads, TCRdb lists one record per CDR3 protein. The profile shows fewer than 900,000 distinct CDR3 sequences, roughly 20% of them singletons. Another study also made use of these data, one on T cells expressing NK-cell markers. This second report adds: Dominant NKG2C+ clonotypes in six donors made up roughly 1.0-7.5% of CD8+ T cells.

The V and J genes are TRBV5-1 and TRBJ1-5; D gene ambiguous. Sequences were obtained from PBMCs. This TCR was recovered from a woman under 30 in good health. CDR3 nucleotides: TGCGCCAGCAGCTTGGGGGGAGAGGGTTGGCAGCCCCAGCATTTT. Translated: CASSLGGEGWQPQHF.